A selection of T cell receptor beta chains follows, all from one sample in a study of identical twins. Each CDR3 protein is one row after TCRdb ran MiXCR on the 5' RACE reads. The sample lists 700,000 or so distinct CDR3 sequences; 8.6% were seen once. These records were also assigned to another study, of yellow fever vaccine responses in identical twins.

Sample: PBMCs. These receptors all come from a woman aged 18-29 years in good health. The CDR3 runs from the conserved cysteine through the conserved F or W. A D gene is named only where the DNA matches it firmly. The size entry is marked missing in some rows and otherwise reads once, few, many or a size class.

V gene,clone size,D gene,J gene,CDR3 protein,CDR3 DNA
TRBV7-9,few,-,TRBJ2-7,CASSGMGGGWGEQYF,TGTGCCAGCAGCGGTATGGGGGGAGGATGGGGCGAGCAGTACTTC
TRBV24-1,-,TRBD2,TRBJ2-1,CATSDHSGGGQNEQFF,TGTGCCACCAGTGATCACTCGGGCGGGGGGCAGAATGAGCAGTTCTTC
TRBV13,-,TRBD1,TRBJ1-5,CASSASGQGSNQPQHF,TGTGCCAGCAGCGCGTCGGGACAGGGGTCCAATCAGCCCCAGCATTTT
TRBV7-8,few,TRBD1,TRBJ1-2,CASSLARTGTGTGYTF,TGTGCCAGCAGCTTAGCGCGCACCGGGACAGGAACTGGCTACACCTTC
TRBV5-1,few,-,TRBJ1-4,CASSLEGSENEKLFF,TGCGCCAGCAGCTTGGAGGGCTCGGAAAATGAAAAACTGTTTTTT
TRBV12-3/TRBV12-4,many,-,TRBJ2-7,CASSFVETPTGEQYF,TGTGCCAGCAGTTTTGTAGAGACTCCGACCGGCGAGCAGTACTTC
TRBV5-6,-,TRBD1,TRBJ1-2,CASSPIGQDSYGYTF,TGTGCCAGCAGCCCAATTGGACAGGATTCCTATGGCTACACCTTC
TRBV7-9,few,TRBD2,TRBJ2-7,CASSSIEAGGSSYEQYF,TGTGCCAGCAGCTCGATTGAAGCGGGGGGGAGCTCCTACGAGCAGTACTTC
TRBV4-3,-,TRBD2,TRBJ2-7,CASSQDRSSGGYEQYF,TGCGCCAGCAGCCAAGATCGGAGTAGCGGGGGCTACGAGCAGTACTTC
TRBV10-2,few,-,TRBJ2-1,CASSDYRNEQFF,TGCGCCAGCAGTGATTATAGGAATGAGCAGTTCTTC
TRBV12-3/TRBV12-4,few,TRBD1,TRBJ2-7,CASGTDAYEQYF,TGTGCCAGCGGGACAGACGCCTACGAGCAGTACTTC
TRBV15,many,-,TRBJ2-3,CATSRVTRIASTDTQYF,TGTGCCACCAGCAGAGTTACGAGAATAGCTAGCACAGATACGCAGTATTTT
TRBV6-5,-,TRBD1,TRBJ2-7,CASSYWGRTGRTYEQYF,TGTGCCAGCAGTTACTGGGGGCGGACAGGGCGCACCTACGAGCAGTACTTC
TRBV24-1,-,-,TRBJ2-7,CATSEGLLHEQYF,TGTGCCACCAGTGAGGGGCTATTGCACGAGCAGTACTTC
TRBV6-1,many,-,TRBJ2-1,CASSVRDTYNEQFF,TGTGCCAGCAGCGTCCGGGACACCTACAATGAGCAGTTCTTC
TRBV7-3,-,-,TRBJ2-2,CASSLVGGLNTGELFF,TGTGCCAGCAGCTTAGTTGGCGGTCTGAACACCGGGGAGCTGTTTTTT
TRBV7-2,-,-,TRBJ2-7,CASGSAAGQSLF,TGTGCCAGCGGCTCTGCCGCCGGACAGTCGCTGTTC
TRBV20-1,many,-,TRBJ1-2,CSARDPRGLGGYTF,TGCAGTGCTAGAGATCCCAGGGGATTGGGCGGCTACACCTTC
TRBV12-3/TRBV12-4,many,TRBD1,TRBJ2-2,CASSYRGAGELFF,TGTGCCAGCAGTTACAGGGGAGCCGGGGAGCTGTTTTTT
TRBV29-1,-,-,TRBJ2-1,CSAEGASGWGEQFF,TGCAGCGCCGAGGGGGCTAGCGGGTGGGGTGAGCAGTTCTTC
TRBV20-1,few,TRBD2,TRBJ2-1,CSARSTSGNHNEQFF,TGCAGTGCTAGATCGACTAGCGGGAACCACAATGAGCAGTTCTTC
TRBV12-3/TRBV12-4,many,-,TRBJ1-3,CASTGPDRNTIYF,TGTGCCAGCACTGGGCCCGACCGAAACACCATATATTTT
TRBV10-2,few,TRBD2,TRBJ2-1,CASIEYGGDNEQFF,TGCGCCAGCATAGAATACGGGGGGGATAATGAGCAGTTCTTC
TRBV20-1,few,-,TRBJ2-1,CSARVLIPAGLSSYNEQFF,TGCAGTGCTAGGGTCCTTATCCCGGCGGGGTTAAGCTCCTACAATGAGCAGTTCTTC
TRBV18,-,TRBD1,TRBJ2-5,CASSAGPQGEAQYF,TGTGCCAGCTCAGCAGGCCCACAGGGGGAGGCCCAGTACTTC
TRBV28,-,-,TRBJ2-1,CASRIGRNNEQFF,TGTGCCAGCAGAATCGGGCGAAACAATGAGCAGTTCTTC
TRBV11-1,many,TRBD2,TRBJ2-1,CASSPRGASGTPYNEQFF,TGTGCCAGCAGCCCCAGAGGGGCTAGCGGGACTCCTTACAATGAGCAGTTCTTC
TRBV3-1,many,-,TRBJ2-2,CASSRRTGELFF,TGTGCCAGCAGCCGACGAACCGGGGAGCTGTTTTTT
TRBV7-2,-,-,TRBJ2-1,CASSLKPNNEQFF,TGTGCCAGCAGCTTAAAGCCAAACAATGAGCAGTTCTTC
TRBV27,-,TRBD1,TRBJ1-1,CASSLSTGPMNTEAFF,TGTGCCAGCAGTCTCTCGACAGGGCCTATGAACACTGAAGCTTTCTTT
TRBV10-2,few,TRBD2,TRBJ2-3,CASSDGTSATDTQYF,TGCGCCAGCAGTGATGGGACTAGTGCAACAGATACGCAGTATTTT
TRBV7-9,-,-,TRBJ2-3,CASSLLTTSTDTQYF,TGTGCCAGCAGCTTACTCACTACTAGCACAGATACGCAGTATTTT
TRBV5-1,many,-,TRBJ2-7,CASSLVGGEQYF,TGCGCCAGCAGCTTGGTAGGAGGCGAGCAGTACTTC
TRBV5-1,many,TRBD2,TRBJ2-3,CASRPSGGALADTQYF,TGCGCCAGCAGGCCTAGCGGGGGGGCCCTCGCAGATACGCAGTATTTT
TRBV28,once,-,TRBJ1-5,CASSLQVGNQPQHF,TGTGCCAGCAGTTTGCAGGTTGGCAATCAGCCCCAGCATTTT
TRBV3-1,many,-,TRBJ1-1,CASSQSGRTEAFF,TGTGCCAGCAGCCAGTCGGGTAGGACTGAAGCTTTCTTT
TRBV20-1,-,-,TRBJ2-3,CSARPGRGDDTQYF,TGCAGTGCTAGACCGGGACGGGGAGATGATACGCAGTATTTT
TRBV4-3,few,TRBD2,TRBJ2-1,CASSQELAGGPRNEQFF,TGCGCCAGCAGCCAAGAACTAGCGGGAGGGCCGCGGAATGAGCAGTTCTTC
TRBV6-2/TRBV6-3,few,TRBD1,TRBJ2-7,CASRGQPSEQYF,TGTGCCAGCAGGGGACAGCCGAGTGAGCAGTACTTC
TRBV14,-,-,TRBJ2-1,CASSPQVNYNEQFF,TGTGCCAGCAGTCCACAGGTTAACTACAATGAGCAGTTCTTC
TRBV3-1,-,-,TRBJ2-3,CASSQSALSTDTQYF,TGTGCCAGCAGCCAATCGGCGTTGAGCACAGATACGCAGTATTTT
TRBV7-9,few,TRBD1,TRBJ2-7,CASSDRDDEQYF,TGTGCCAGCAGCGACAGGGACGACGAGCAGTACTTC
TRBV7-9,-,-,TRBJ1-1,CASSSRTELNTEAFF,TGTGCCAGCAGCTCGAGAACAGAATTGAACACTGAAGCTTTCTTT
TRBV9,-,TRBD2,TRBJ2-3,CASSTSGTSTDTQYF,TGTGCCAGCAGCACAAGCGGGACCAGCACAGATACGCAGTATTTT
TRBV29-1,-,-,TRBJ2-2,CSVVGGTGELFF,TGCAGCGTTGTCGGTGGCACCGGGGAGCTGTTTTTT
TRBV7-7,many,-,TRBJ2-2,CASRADSSNTGELFF,TGTGCTAGCAGAGCCGACAGTTCGAACACCGGGGAGCTGTTTTTT
TRBV27,few,TRBD2,TRBJ2-1,CASREWASGRPYNEQFF,TGTGCCAGCAGGGAATGGGCTAGCGGGAGACCCTACAATGAGCAGTTCTTC
TRBV21-1,few,-,TRBJ2-1,CASRLERENNEQFF,TGTGCCAGCAGATTGGAGCGGGAGAACAATGAGCAGTTCTTC